The entry below gives a single T cell receptor (beta chain) sequence along with its context. The protocol was immunoSEQ multiplex PCR, while the TCRdb copy is restricted to in-frame clones and leaves out a portion. The sample includes a few hundred thousand clones, around 85% seen only once; the top ten take about 3.6%. Trimming took off 4 bases at V and 2 bases at J, with 13 bases between the two ends. Per germline, CDR1 SGDLS and CDR2 YYNGEE. The CDR3 totals 15 residues. This entry belongs to a study of blood T cell repertoires in COVID-19. This TCR came from a woman aged 18-29 years with acute or convalescent COVID-19. The sample taken for sequencing was peripheral blood. The gene calls are TRBV9 and TRBJ1-5; D gene unclear. Written as DNA, the CDR3 is TGTGCCAGCAGCTCAGAGGGAGGCGGCAATCAGCCCCAGCATTTT. Protein product: CASSSEGGGNQPQHF.